The 2 T cell receptor beta chains listed next were all sequenced from one sample in a study of blood T cell repertoires in COVID-19. The protocol was immunoSEQ multiplex PCR, while the TCRdb copy is restricted to in-frame clones and leaves out a portion. The table records 70,000 to 85,000 clones, 86% of them present only once. Sequencing used peripheral blood. The receptors here all came from a woman aged 55-70 years with acute or convalescent COVID-19.

The chain has TRBV11-1 and TRBJ2-7, with TRBD1 identical over 8 bases. Trimming removed 4 bases from V and 5 bases from J; junction bases left unmatched: 4. Germline V gene sequence: CDR1 SGHAT, CDR2 FQDESV (reference sequence). The CDR3 sequence is 13 residues long. The CDR3 region is CASSSRTGNEQYF. The CDR3 DNA sequence: TGTGCCAGCAGCTCCCGGACAGGGAACGAGCAGTACTTC.

The J gene is TRBJ1-1, the V gene TRBV19, with 7 bases lining up with TRBD1. In germline, CDR1 is LNHDA, CDR2 SQIVND (reference sequence). Unmatched junction bases numbered 6, after V lost 4 bases and J lost 7 bases. The CDR3 has 13 residues. The CDR3 DNA sequence: TGTGCCAGTAGTACCAGGGGGACCGGTGAAGCTTTCTTT. Translated: CASSTRGTGEAFF.